One sample yielded the 9 T cell receptor beta chains listed below, sequenced in a study of monozygotic twins with inflammatory bowel disease. TCRdb re-called the 5' RACE reads, yielding one record per CDR3 amino acid sequence without DNA. This listing includes a few hundred thousand distinct CDR3 sequences. Sequencing was performed on blood. Every receptor here comes from a human donor with ulcerative colitis or Crohn's disease, or a healthy co-twin of an affected twin (not recorded which).

This chain joins TRBV10-3 and TRBJ2-1; with no DNA, the TCRdb D assignment of TRBD1 cannot be verified. The germline V gene encodes CDR1 ENHRY and CDR2 SYGVKD. CDR3 length: 16 amino acids. The CDR3 loop reads CAISDGLGRHGDEQFF.

The genes are TRBV5-6 and TRBJ2-5; TCRdb lists TRBD1, though no DNA is available to test this call. Germline CDR1 is SGHDT and CDR2 is YYEEEE. The CDR3 covers 15 residues. CDR3 amino acids: CASSLTGRFLPKQYF.

The V gene is TRBV7-2, the J gene TRBJ2-7; the D gene TCRdb calls, TRBD2, cannot be checked with no DNA. The CDR3 extends over 16 amino acids. From germline, CDR1 is SGHTA and CDR2 FQGNSA. The CDR3 reads CASSEHRGLAGNEQYF.

The gene calls are TRBV5-1 and TRBJ2-2; TCRdb's D call of TRBD1 is untestable without DNA. Germline V lookup: CDR1 SGHRS, CDR2 YFSETQ. This CDR3 comprises 16 residues. CDR3 in amino acids: CASSLRGQANTGELFF.

The genes are TRBV7-2 and TRBJ1-2; there is no DNA to check the TCRdb D call of TRBD1. Germline CDR1 and CDR2: SGHTA and FQGNSA. CDR3 length: 13 amino acids. Here the CDR3 reads CASSWDRADGYTF. Filled out from reference TRBV7-2 and TRBJ1-2, the complete variable domain reads GAGVSQSPSNKVTEKGKDVELRCDPISGHTALYWYRQSLGQGLEFLIYFQGNSAPDKSGLPSDRFSAERTGGSVSTLTIQRTQQEDSAVYLCASSWDRADGYTFGSGTRLTVV.

This chain connects TRBV5-1 to TRBJ2-1; TCRdb's assignment of TRBD1 cannot be checked, as there is no DNA. The CDR3 is 15 amino acids. The germline gives CDR1 SGHRS, CDR2 YFSETQ. The chain's CDR3 is CASTLGTGGYNEQFF.

V usage is TRBV20-1 and J usage is TRBJ2-7; checking the TCRdb D call of TRBD2 is not possible without DNA. The CDR3 extends over 14 amino acids. CDR1 and CDR2 from the germline V gene are DFQATT and SNEGSKA (reference sequence). CDR3 in amino acids: CSAPGLAGVNEQYF.

This chain joins TRBV2 and TRBJ2-5; the D call of TRBD2 rests on TCRdb alone, since no DNA is present to check it. From germline, CDR1 is SNHLY and CDR2 FYNNEI. This CDR3 spans 17 amino acids. The CDR3 sequence: CASNGLAGGRMEETQYF.

The CDR3 loop reads CSARVGVMNTEAFF. V and J are TRBV20-1 and TRBJ1-1. From germline, CDR1 is DFQATT and CDR2 SNEGSKA (reference sequence). The CDR3 is 14 amino acids.